This entry concerns a single T cell receptor beta chain. Its antigen is currently unknown. This sample was included in a study of Ad26.COV2.S vaccination and SARS-CoV-2 variants. Notes on the study in general: Researchers reported similar non-spike TCR breadth in vaccine and placebo recipients.

Per germline, CDR1 SGHRS and CDR2 YFSETQ. The CDR3 contains 14 residues. With 4 bases removed from V and 2 bases from J, the gap between germline ends came to 13 bases. Sequencing was performed with immunoSEQ multiplex PCR; in TCRdb, only in-frame clones are kept and a portion is missing. The data contain roughly 400,000 clones, over 80% of them singletons. The treatment here: around 19 received Ad26.COV2.S at low or high dose, single or two shots; 5 received placebo; per-sample allocation not given. Sampling happened 63 days after the first vaccine or placebo injection. The V and J genes are TRBV5-1 and TRBJ2-7; D could derive from TRBD1 or TRBD2 (5 bases each). The TCR was taken from a person between 18 and 60 years old who received the Ad26.COV2.S COVID-19 vaccine or a placebo. The sequences come from peripheral blood, collected in a trial of Ad26.COV2.S vaccine versus placebo. This CDR3 reads CASSPGTPAYEQYF. The CDR3 bases are TGCGCCAGCAGCCCCGGGACCCCCGCCTACGAGCAGTACTTC.